These 16 T cell receptor beta chains originate from one sample sequenced in a study of human T cells and chemical hapten exposure (dated by TCRdb to the early 2020s). The receptor library was made with RACE. The instrument given in TCRdb is NextSeq 500. The public sequencing data were trimmed at Q25 with fastp and processed into clonotypes with MiXCR by TCRdb, which kept only in-frame beta chains. Entries that share a CDR3 protein sequence are merged under the most common genes and DNA. The sample includes a few hundred thousand distinct CDR3 sequences, with around 5% observed a single time. Under 3% of the sample is in the top ten clones. The label giving this sample's time point can be read as: patch test 1, 2 weeks after DPC sensitization. The treatment or condition label, as the study defines it: therapeutic diphenylcyclopropenone sensitization with weekly scalp DPC. The sequenced sample was whole blood, obtained in connection with sensitization to the hapten diphenylcyclopropenone (DPC). The receptors here all came from a woman aged 50 to 60 with alopecia areata. Some clones in this sample may be carry-over from other donors' samples.

This clonotype was seen ten or more times. The CDR3, as DNA: TGTGCCAGCAGACCAGCTAGCGGGAGAACAGATACGCAGTATTTT. It specifies CASRPASGRTDTQYF. The chain links TRBV6-6 to TRBJ2-3, with 10 bases lining up with TRBD2. From germline, CDR1 is MNHNY and CDR2 SVGAGI (reference sequence). V dropped 6 bases and J dropped 3; count of bases not matched to a gene: 6. This CDR3 has 15 amino acids.

CDR3: CASSLQGHEQYF. Here the CDR3 DNA reads TGTGCCAGCAGCCTTCAGGGACACGAGCAGTACTTC. The chain uses TRBV3-1 and TRBJ2-7; D possibly matches TRBD1 or TRBD2 (5 bases each). Trimming shortened V by 4 bases and J by 5 bases, and 9 bases separated the two germline ends. This CDR3 is 12 amino acids long. The germline V gene encodes CDR1 LGHDT and CDR2 YNNKEL (reference sequence).

In its sample, this clonotype was seen a few times. The chain recombines TRBV5-1 with TRBJ2-3, with TRBD2 identical over 8 bases. This CDR3 contains 15 residues. The germline gives CDR1 SGHRS, CDR2 YFSETQ. V trimming: 0 bases; J trimming: 8 bases; junction bases outside the gene matches: 8. CDR3: CASSLDGGAGGTQYF. The DNA for the CDR3 is TGCGCCAGCAGCTTGGACGGGGGGGCCGGAGGTACGCAGTATTTT.

In this sample, this clonotype turned up many times. The chain is built from TRBV12-3 or TRBV12-4 and TRBJ1-3, with 9 nucleotides matching TRBD1. The J segment lost 0 bases and the V segment lost 5 bases, leaving 5 bases of the junction unmatched. The CDR3 consists of 16 residues. As DNA, the CDR3 is TGTGCCAGCAGTCCCGCGGACAGGGGCTCTGGAAACACCATATATTTT. This codes for CASSPADRGSGNTIYF.

In its sample, this clonotype was seen many times. The rearrangement links TRBV20-1 to TRBJ2-3; 12 bases are shared with TRBD2. The CDR3 consists of 14 residues. CDR1 is DFQATT and CDR2 is SNEGSKA in the germline V gene (reference sequence). Trimming at V came to 6 bases and at J to 9 bases, leaving 10 bases not matched to a gene. The CDR3: CSAPTGTSGPTQYF. Here the CDR3 DNA reads TGCAGTGCCCCAACCGGGACTAGCGGGCCCACGCAGTATTTT.

The V gene is TRBV7-9, the J gene TRBJ2-7; 8 bases map to TRBD1. CDR3 length equals 11 residues. V gave up 6 bases and J gave up 11 bases; unmatched junction bases: 6. CDR1 and CDR2 (germline): SEHNR, FQNEAQ (reference sequence). The CDR3 nucleotides are TGTGCCAGCAGACCCACGGACAGGGAGTACTTC. Amino acids: CASRPTDREYF.

This clonotype was counted many times. The chain recombines TRBV29-1 with TRBJ2-3; no clear D. Per the germline V gene, CDR1 is SQVTM and CDR2 is ANQGSEA. Deletions cut 4 bases from V and 2 bases from J, with 7 bases between. The length of the CDR3 is 12 residues. The CDR3 region has the DNA TGCAGCGTTGTCCTAAACACAGATACGCAGTATTTT. Protein product: CSVVLNTDTQYF.

This clonotype was detected ten times or more. V and J are TRBV6-5 and TRBJ2-3; a possible D gene is TRBD1 (6 bases). V lost 7 bases and J lost 4, with 12 bases in between. This CDR3 is 13 amino acids long. CDR1 is MNHEY and CDR2 is SVGAGI in the germline V gene. CDR3 sequence: CASNRGWADTQYF. The CDR3 region has the DNA TGTGCCAGCAATAGGGGGTGGGCAGATACGCAGTATTTT.

The chain couples TRBV30 to TRBJ1-3, with D hard to call. This CDR3 contains 13 residues. CDR1 and CDR2 from the germline V gene are GTSNPN and SVGIG (reference sequence). With 8 bases removed from V and 1 base from J, the gap between germline ends came to 12 bases. CDR3 bases: TGTGCCGGCCCAATCGGATCTGGAAACACCATATATTTT. This sequence encodes CAGPIGSGNTIYF. The entire variable domain, with the rest obtained from reference TRBV30 and TRBJ1-3, is as follows: SQTIHQWPATLVQPVGSPLSLECTVEGTSNPNLYWYRQAAGRGLQLLFYSVGIGQISSEVPQNLSASRPQDRQFILSSKKLLLSDSGFYLCAGPIGSGNTIYFGEGSWLTVV.

This clonotype was seen at least ten times. CDR3 in DNA: TGCGCCAGCAGCGATTGGACCCGGGGGCTAGCGGGCCAAGAGACCCAGTACTTC. This encodes CASSDWTRGLAGQETQYF. The V and J genes are TRBV5-1 and TRBJ2-5; 8 bases line up with TRBD2. The CDR3 contains 18 residues. J lost 1 base, V lost 4 bases, and 15 bases had no gene match. Germline V lookup: CDR1 SGHRS, CDR2 YFSETQ.

This clonotype was detected ten times or more. This sequence joins TRBV4-1 and TRBJ2-6, with unresolved D. With 6 bases removed from V and 3 bases from J, the gap between germline ends came to 3 bases. Germline-derived CDR1 and CDR2 are MGHRA and YSYEKL. This CDR3 contains 12 residues. Written as DNA, the CDR3 is TGCGCCAGCAGTGGTGGGGCCAACGTCCTGACTTTC. The encoded protein is CASSGGANVLTF.

The chain joins TRBV10-3 to TRBJ2-3; 7 positions agree with TRBD1. The V gene end was trimmed by 10 bases and the J gene end by 1 base; junction bases not matched to a gene: 8. Looked up from germline, CDR1 is ENHRY and CDR2 is SYGVKD. The length of the CDR3 is 14 residues. The chain's CDR3 is CASTGERGTDTQYF. The CDR3 nucleotides read TGTGCCAGCACAGGGGAACGAGGCACAGATACGCAGTATTTT.

This clonotype was seen only a few times. The chain links TRBV6-2 or TRBV6-3 to TRBJ2-1; 9 bases agree with TRBD2. The trim removed 5 bases at V and 0 bases at J, leaving 11 bases unmatched. The CDR3 spans 18 residues. From germline, CDR1 is MNHEY and CDR2 SVGEGT. This CDR3 is CASSQLAGLTSSYNEQFF. The CDR3 nucleotides read TGTGCCAGCAGTCAACTAGCGGGCCTGACGAGCTCCTACAATGAGCAGTTCTTC.

Ten or more counts support this clonotype. V gene TRBV29-1 combines with J gene TRBJ2-1; D possibly corresponds to TRBD1 (5 bases). V was trimmed by 0 bases and J by 8 bases, leaving 11 bases between them. The germline V gene encodes CDR1 SQVTM and CDR2 ANQGSEA. This CDR3 is 13 amino acids long. CDR3: CSVEEQGIHEQFF. CDR3 DNA: TGCAGCGTTGAAGAGCAGGGAATCCATGAGCAGTTCTTC.

The J gene is TRBJ1-6, the V gene TRBV20-1; a weak D match, TRBD1 (5 bases). CDR1 and CDR2 from the germline V gene are DFQATT and SNEGSKA (reference sequence). V shed 3 bases and J shed 6 bases, with 15 bases lying between them. This CDR3 region has 15 residues. CDR3 residues: CSASYLGTLNSPLHF. Written as DNA, the CDR3 is TGCAGTGCTAGCTACCTTGGGACCCTTAATTCACCCCTCCACTTT.

This rearrangement joins TRBV29-1 to TRBJ2-7; TRBD1 might be the D (5 bases). V was shortened by 7 bases and J by 0 bases, with 13 bases between the two germline ends. The CDR3 is 13 residues long. The V gene's germline CDR1 is SQVTM and CDR2 ANQGSEA. The DNA of the CDR3 is TGCAGCGCCCTGCCAAGGGGCTCCTACGAGCAGTACTTC. Its translation is CSALPRGSYEQYF.